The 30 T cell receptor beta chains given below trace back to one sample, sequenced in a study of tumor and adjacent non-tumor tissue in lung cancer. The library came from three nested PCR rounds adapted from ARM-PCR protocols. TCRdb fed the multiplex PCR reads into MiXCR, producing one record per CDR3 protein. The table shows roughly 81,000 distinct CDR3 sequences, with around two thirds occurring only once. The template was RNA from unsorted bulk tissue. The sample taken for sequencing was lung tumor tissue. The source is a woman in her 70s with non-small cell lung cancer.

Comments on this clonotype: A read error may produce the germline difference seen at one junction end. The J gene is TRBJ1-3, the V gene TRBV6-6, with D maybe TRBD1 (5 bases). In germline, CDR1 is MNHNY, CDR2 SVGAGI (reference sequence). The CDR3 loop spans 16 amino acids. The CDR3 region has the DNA TGTGCCAGCAGTATGGGGGGGGACTACTCTGGAAACGCCATATACTTT. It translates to CASSMGGDYSGNAIYF.

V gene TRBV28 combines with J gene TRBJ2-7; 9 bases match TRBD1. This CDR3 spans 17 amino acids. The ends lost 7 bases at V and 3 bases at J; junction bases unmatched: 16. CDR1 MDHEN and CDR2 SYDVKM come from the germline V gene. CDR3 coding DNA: TGTGCCAGCAATTCCGTCTCACAGGGGGCCTTAGACTACGAGCAGTACTTC. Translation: CASNSVSQGALDYEQYF.

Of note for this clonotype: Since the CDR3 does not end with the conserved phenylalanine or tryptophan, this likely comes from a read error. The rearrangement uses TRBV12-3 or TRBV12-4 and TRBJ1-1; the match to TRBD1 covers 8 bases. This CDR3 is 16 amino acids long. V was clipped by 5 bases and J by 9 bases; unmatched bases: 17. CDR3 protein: CASSTSDRGEKTKAFL. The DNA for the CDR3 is TGTGCCAGCAGTACTTCCGACAGGGGAGAAAAGACTAAAGCTTTCTTA.

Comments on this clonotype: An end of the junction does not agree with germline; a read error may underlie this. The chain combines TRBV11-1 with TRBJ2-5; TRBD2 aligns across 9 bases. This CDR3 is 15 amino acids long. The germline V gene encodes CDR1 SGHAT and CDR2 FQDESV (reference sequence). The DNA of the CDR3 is TGTACCAGCAGCTTAAAGGCGGGGGGGCAAGAGACCCAGTACTTC. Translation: CTSSLKAGGQETQYF. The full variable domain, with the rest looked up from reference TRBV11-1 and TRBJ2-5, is EAEVAQSPRYKITEKSQAVAFWCDPISGHATLYWYRQILGQGPELLVQFQDESVVDDSQLPKDRFSAERLKGVDSTLKIQPAELGDSAMYLCTSSLKAGGQETQYFGPGTRLLVL.

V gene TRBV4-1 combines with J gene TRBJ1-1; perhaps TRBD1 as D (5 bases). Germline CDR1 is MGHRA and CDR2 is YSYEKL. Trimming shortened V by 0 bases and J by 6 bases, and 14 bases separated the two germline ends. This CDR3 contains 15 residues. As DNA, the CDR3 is TGCGCCAGCAGCCAAGACAGGGTGCTGTTGGCTGAAGCTTTCTTT. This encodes CASSQDRVLLAEAFF.

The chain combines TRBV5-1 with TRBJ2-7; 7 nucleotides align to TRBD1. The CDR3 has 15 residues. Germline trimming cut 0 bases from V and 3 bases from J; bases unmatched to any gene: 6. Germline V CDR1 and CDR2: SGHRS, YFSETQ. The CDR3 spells CASSLGPGGCYEQYF. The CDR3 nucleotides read TGCGCCAGCAGCTTGGGTCCAGGGGGTTGCTACGAGCAGTACTTC.

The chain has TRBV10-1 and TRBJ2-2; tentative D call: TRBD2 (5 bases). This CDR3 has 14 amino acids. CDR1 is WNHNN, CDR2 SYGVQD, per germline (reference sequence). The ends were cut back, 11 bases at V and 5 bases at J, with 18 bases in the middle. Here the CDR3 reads CAGKPNTGTGELFF. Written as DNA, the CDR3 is TGCGCCGGCAAACCTAACACGGGGACCGGGGAGCTGTTTTTT.

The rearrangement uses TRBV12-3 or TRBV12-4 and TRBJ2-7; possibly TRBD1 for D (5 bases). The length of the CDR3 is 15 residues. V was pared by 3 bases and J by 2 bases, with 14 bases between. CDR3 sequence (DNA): TGTGCCAGCAGTTTGATGTGGACACCCCCCTACGAGCAGTACTTC. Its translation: CASSLMWTPPYEQYF.

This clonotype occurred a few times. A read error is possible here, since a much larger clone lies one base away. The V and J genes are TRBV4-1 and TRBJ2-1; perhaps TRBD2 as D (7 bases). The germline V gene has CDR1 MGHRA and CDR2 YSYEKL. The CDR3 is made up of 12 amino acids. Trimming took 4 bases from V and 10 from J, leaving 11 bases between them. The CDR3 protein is CASSLPGGEQFF. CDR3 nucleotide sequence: TGCGCCAGCAGCCTACCGGGGGGCGAGCAGTTCTTC.

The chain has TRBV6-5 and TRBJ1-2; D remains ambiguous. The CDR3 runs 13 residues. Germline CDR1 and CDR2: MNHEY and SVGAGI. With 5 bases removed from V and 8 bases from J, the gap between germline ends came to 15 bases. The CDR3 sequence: CASSSPPMRGYTF. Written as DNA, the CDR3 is TGTGCCAGCAGTAGTCCCCCTATGAGGGGCTACACCTTC.

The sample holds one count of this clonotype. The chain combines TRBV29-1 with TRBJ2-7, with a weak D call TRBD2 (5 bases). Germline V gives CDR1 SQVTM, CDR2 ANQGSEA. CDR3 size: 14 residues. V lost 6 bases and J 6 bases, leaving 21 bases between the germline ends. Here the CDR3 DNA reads TGCAGCGTCCGTAAGACCACGGGATACTTCGAGCAGTACTTC. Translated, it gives CSVRKTTGYFEQYF.

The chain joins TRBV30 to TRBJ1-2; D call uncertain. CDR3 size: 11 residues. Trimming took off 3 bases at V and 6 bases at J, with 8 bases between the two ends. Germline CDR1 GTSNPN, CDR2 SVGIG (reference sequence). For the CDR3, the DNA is TGTGCCTGGAGATACGTGGATGGCTACACCTTC. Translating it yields CAWRYVDGYTF. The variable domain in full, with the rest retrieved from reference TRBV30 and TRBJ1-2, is SQTIHQWPATLVQPVGSPLSLECTVEGTSNPNLYWYRQAAGRGLQLLFYSVGIGQISSEVPQNLSASRPQDRQFILSSKKLLLSDSGFYLCAWRYVDGYTFGSGTRLTVV.

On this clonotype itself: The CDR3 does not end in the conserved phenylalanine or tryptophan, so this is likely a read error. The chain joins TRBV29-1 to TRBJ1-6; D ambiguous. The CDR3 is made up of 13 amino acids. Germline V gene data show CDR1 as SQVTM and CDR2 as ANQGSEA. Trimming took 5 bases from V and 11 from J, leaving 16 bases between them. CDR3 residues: CSVSFDLNTPLHL. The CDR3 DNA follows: TGCAGCGTTTCCTTCGACCTAAATACACCCCTCCACTTA.

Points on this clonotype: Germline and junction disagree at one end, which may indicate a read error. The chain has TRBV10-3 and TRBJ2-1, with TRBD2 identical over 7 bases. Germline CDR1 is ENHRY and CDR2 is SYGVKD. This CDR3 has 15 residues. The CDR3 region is CAFSEPERGVIEQFF. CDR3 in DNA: TGTGCCTTCAGTGAGCCAGAGCGGGGAGTGATTGAGCAGTTCTTC.

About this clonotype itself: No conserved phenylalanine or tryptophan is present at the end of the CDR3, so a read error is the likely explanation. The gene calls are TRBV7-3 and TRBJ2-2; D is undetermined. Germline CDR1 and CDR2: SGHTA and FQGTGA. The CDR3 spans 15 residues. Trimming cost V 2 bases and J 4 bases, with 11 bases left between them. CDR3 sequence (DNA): TGTGCCAGCAGCTTAGGCGGCCCGCTCACCGGGGAGCTGTTTTCT. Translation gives CASSLGGPLTGELFS.

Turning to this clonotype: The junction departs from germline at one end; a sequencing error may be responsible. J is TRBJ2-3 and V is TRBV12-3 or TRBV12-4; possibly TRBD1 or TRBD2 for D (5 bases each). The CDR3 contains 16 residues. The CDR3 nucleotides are TGTGCTAGCAGACCCGACAGACGGGGCAGCACAGATACACAGTTTTTT. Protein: CASRPDRRGSTDTQFF.

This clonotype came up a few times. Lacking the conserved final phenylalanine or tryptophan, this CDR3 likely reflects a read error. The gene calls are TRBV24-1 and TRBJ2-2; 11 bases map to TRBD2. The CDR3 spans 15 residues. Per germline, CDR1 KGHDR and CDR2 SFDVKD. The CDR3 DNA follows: TGTGCCACAGGGACTAGCGGATCGAACATCGGGGAGCTGTTTTCT. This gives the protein CATGTSGSNIGELFS.

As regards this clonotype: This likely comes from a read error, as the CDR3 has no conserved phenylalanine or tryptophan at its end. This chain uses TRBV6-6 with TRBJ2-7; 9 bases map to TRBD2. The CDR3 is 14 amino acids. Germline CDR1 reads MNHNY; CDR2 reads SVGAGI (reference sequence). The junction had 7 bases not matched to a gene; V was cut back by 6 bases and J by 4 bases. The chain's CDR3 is CASRRVSGSYEQYL. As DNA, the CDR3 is TGTGCCAGCAGAAGGGTTAGCGGGAGTTACGAGCAGTACTTA.

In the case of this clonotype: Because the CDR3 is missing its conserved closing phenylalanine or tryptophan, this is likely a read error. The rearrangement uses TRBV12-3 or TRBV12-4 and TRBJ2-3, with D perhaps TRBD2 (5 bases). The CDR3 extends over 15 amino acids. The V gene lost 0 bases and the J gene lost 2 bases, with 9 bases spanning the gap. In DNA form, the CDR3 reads TGTGCCAGCAGTTTAGCGGGAGTCCACACAGATACGCAGTATCTT. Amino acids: CASSLAGVHTDTQYL.

CDR3 protein: CSVRDRWLGEQYF. The CDR3 bases are TGCAGCGTCAGAGACAGGTGGCTCGGCGAGCAGTACTTC. This chain links TRBV29-1 with TRBJ2-7, with a weak D call TRBD1 (6 bases). This CDR3 has 13 amino acids. With 6 bases removed from V and 6 bases from J, the gap between germline ends came to 18 bases. From germline, CDR1 is SQVTM and CDR2 ANQGSEA.

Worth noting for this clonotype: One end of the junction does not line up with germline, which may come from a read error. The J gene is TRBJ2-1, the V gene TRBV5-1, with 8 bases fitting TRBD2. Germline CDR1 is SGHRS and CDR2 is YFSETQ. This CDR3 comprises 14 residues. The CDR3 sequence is CASSTAGGGNEHFF. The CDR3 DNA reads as TGCGCCAGCAGCACCGCCGGGGGGGGCAATGAGCACTTCTTC.

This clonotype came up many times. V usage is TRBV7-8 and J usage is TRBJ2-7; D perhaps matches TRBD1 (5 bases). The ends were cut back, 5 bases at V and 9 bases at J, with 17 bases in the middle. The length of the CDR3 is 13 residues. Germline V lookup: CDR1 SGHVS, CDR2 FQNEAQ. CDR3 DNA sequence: TGTGCCAGCAGCCCCTCGGACACCCCGGGGCAGTACTTC. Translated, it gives CASSPSDTPGQYF.

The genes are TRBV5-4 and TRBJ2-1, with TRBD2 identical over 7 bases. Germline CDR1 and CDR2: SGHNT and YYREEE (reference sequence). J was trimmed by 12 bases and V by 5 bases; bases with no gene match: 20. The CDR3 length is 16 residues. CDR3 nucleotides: TGTGCCAGCAGGGAGGAGGTGGGACTATACTACGATGTGCAGTTCTTC. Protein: CASREEVGLYYDVQFF.

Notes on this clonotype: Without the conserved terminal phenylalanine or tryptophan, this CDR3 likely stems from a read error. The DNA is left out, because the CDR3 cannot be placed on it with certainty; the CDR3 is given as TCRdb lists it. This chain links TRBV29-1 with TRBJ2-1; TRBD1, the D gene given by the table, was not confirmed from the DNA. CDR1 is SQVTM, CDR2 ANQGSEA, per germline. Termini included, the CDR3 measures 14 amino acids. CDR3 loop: CSVAVRDSYNERFL.

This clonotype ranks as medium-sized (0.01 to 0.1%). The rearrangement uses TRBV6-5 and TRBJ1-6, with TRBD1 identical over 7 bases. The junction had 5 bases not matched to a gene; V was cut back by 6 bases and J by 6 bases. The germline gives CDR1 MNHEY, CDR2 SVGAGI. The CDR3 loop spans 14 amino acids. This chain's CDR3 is CASRKTGRNSPLHF. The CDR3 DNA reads TGTGCCAGCAGGAAGACAGGGCGTAATTCACCCCTCCACTTT.

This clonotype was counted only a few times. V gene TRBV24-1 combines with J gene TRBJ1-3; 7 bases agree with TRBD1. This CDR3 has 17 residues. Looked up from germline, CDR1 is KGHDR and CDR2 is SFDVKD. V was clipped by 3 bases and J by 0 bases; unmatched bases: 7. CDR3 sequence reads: CATSDPGQRSSGNTIYF. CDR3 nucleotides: TGTGCCACCAGTGATCCGGGACAGAGAAGCTCTGGAAACACCATATATTTT.

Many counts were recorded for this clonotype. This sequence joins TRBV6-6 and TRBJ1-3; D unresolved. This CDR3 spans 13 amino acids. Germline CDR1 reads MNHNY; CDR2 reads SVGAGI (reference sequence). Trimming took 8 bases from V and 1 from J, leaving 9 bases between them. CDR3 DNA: TGTGCCAGCGTTGCGGGGTCTGGAAACACCATATATTTT. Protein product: CASVAGSGNTIYF.

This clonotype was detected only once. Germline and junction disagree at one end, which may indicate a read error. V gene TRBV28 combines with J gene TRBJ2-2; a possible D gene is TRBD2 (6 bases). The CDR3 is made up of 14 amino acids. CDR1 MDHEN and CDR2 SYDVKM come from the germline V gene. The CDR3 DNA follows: TGTGCCAGTAATCCGGGTTCGAACACCGGGGGGCTGTTTTTT. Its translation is CASNPGSNTGGLFF.

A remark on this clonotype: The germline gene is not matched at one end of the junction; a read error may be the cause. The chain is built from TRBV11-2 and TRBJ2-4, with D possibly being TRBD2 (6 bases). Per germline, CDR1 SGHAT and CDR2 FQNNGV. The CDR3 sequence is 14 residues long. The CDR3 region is CVSSPTRDKNIQYF. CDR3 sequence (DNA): TGTGTCAGCAGCCCGACTAGGGACAAAAACATTCAGTACTTC.

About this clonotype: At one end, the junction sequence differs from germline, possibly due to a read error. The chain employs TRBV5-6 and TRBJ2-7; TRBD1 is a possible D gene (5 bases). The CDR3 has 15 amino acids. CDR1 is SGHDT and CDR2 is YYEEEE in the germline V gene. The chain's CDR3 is CASSLGRSSSYEQYF. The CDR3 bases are TGTGCAAGCAGCTTGGGGCGTAGTTCTTCCTACGAGCAGTACTTC.